This T cell receptor beta chain was sequenced during a study of T cells in Graves' hyperthyroidism and ophthalmopathy. General study points: From stable hyperthyroidism, ophthalmopathy was set apart by a 13 V-J model.

The germline V and J ends were trimmed by 5 bases and 5 bases, with 15 bases remaining between them. The CDR3 spans 15 residues. Germline V gives CDR1 SGHAT, CDR2 FQNNGV. Concerning this clonotype: Its cognate antigen is unknown.

TCR beta CDR3 regions were amplified from RNA transcripts. Researchers ran a first-round RT-PCR on the TCR CDR3 using the HTBI primer set. TCRdb re-called the multiplex PCR reads with MiXCR, one entry per CDR3 protein. The sample has 450,000 to 550,000 distinct CDR3 sequences; 24% are singletons. The material sequenced was blood. This sequence joins TRBV11-2 and TRBJ2-2; D gene unclear. The sequence came from a woman in her twenties or thirties with Graves' ophthalmopathy. CDR3 residues: CASSPRTTLTGELFF. CDR3 coding DNA: TGTGCCAGCAGCCCACGGACCACGTTAACCGGGGAGCTGTTTTTT.